These 25 T cell receptor beta chains were sequenced from one sample in a study of T cells in Graves' hyperthyroidism and ophthalmopathy (dated by TCRdb to about 2019). The method behind the library was multiplex PCR. The sequencing machine was an Illumina HiSeq 2000. The TCR beta CDR3 regions were amplified from the RNA transcripts. For the first round of RT-PCR on the TCR CDR3, the HTBI primer set was used together with the Qiagen OneStep RT-PCR kit. Starting from the raw public reads, TCRdb applied fastp trimming at Q25, assembled clones with MiXCR and retained in-frame beta chains. Duplicate CDR3 protein sequences are folded into a single record with the most common DNA and genes. A total of roughly 420,000 distinct CDR3 sequences appear in this sample, roughly 15% of them only once. The ten largest clones add up to about 5% of the sample. The specimen sequenced was blood. Receptors were obtained from a young woman with Graves' hyperthyroidism.

This clonotype turned up a few times. V and J are TRBV29-1 and TRBJ1-4, with D maybe TRBD1 (5 bases). Germline CDR1 reads SQVTM; CDR2 reads ANQGSEA. The CDR3 runs to 13 residues. With 4 bases removed from V and 5 bases from J, the gap between germline ends came to 11 bases. CDR3 loop: CSVGQLGNEKLFF. The CDR3 DNA is TGCAGCGTTGGACAGTTGGGCAATGAAAAACTGTTTTTT.

This clonotype occurred many times. The chain carries TRBV20-1 and TRBJ2-7; 7 bases line up with TRBD1. The J segment lost 4 bases and the V segment lost 5 bases, leaving 14 bases of the junction unmatched. Germline CDR1 and CDR2: DFQATT and SNEGSKA (reference sequence). This CDR3 has 15 residues. In nucleotides, the CDR3 is TGCAGTGCTTCTAGAGGCGACAGGGTTCGTTACGAGCAGTACTTC. Amino acids: CSASRGDRVRYEQYF.

This clonotype came up many times. The gene calls are TRBV6-2 or TRBV6-3 and TRBJ1-1; D ambiguous. CDR3 size: 16 residues. Germline CDR1 MNHEY, CDR2 SVGEGT. Trimming removed 0 bases at V and 0 bases at J, with 11 bases between. The CDR3 loop reads CASSYSVQDLNTEAFF. CDR3 DNA sequence: TGTGCCAGCAGTTACTCGGTGCAGGACCTGAACACTGAAGCTTTCTTT.

This clonotype showed up many times. This chain uses TRBV5-1 with TRBJ1-6, with D uncertain. The V end was cut by 0 bases, the J end by 8 bases, with 12 bases between. This CDR3 is built from 15 residues. Per the germline V gene, CDR1 is SGHRS and CDR2 is YFSETQ. The CDR3 DNA reads as TGCGCCAGCAGCTTGGCCGGAGGGTCGGATTCACCCCTCCACTTT. Protein sequence: CASSLAGGSDSPLHF.

Here the CDR3 DNA reads TGCAGTGCTAGAGTCAGCGGAGGGACCGGGGAGCTGTTTTTT. It codes for CSARVSGGTGELFF. V gene TRBV20-1 combines with J gene TRBJ2-2; maybe TRBD2 (6 bases). The CDR3 sequence is 14 residues long. V was trimmed by 1 base and J by 5 bases, leaving 11 bases between them. The germline gives CDR1 DFQATT, CDR2 SNEGSKA (reference sequence).

The sample holds a few counts of this clonotype. This may stem from a read error, because a much larger clone lies one nucleotide away. The rearrangement links TRBV5-1 to TRBJ2-1; D is undetermined. The CDR3 is made up of 15 amino acids. Germline V gene lookup returns CDR1 SGHRS and CDR2 YFSETQ. Here the CDR3 DNA reads TGCGCCAGCAGCTTGGTGTCAGCTCGTAGAAATGGGCAGTTCTTC. Protein: CASSLVSARRNGQFF. The complete variable domain, with remaining parts taken from reference TRBV5-1 and TRBJ2-1, reads KAGVTQTPRYLIKTRGQQVTLSCSPISGHRSVSWYQQTPGQGLQFLFEYFSETQRNKGNFPGRFSGRQFSNSRSEMNVSTLELGDSALYLCASSLVSARRNGQFFGPGTRLTVL.

This clonotype has only a few counts. This chain uses TRBV10-2 with TRBJ2-5; 8 bases fit TRBD1. Per the germline V gene, CDR1 is WSHSY and CDR2 is SAAADI. With 3 bases clipped from V and 5 bases from J, the junction kept 2 bases outside the gene matches. The CDR3 loop spans 13 amino acids. DNA for the CDR3: TGCGCCAGCAGTGACGACAGGGGTGAGACCCAGTACTTC. Amino acids: CASSDDRGETQYF.

This clonotype has just a few counts. The V call is TRBV24-1, the J call TRBJ2-1; D unclear. The CDR3 has 14 amino acids. Germline CDR1 reads KGHDR; CDR2 reads SFDVKD. The ends were cut back, 4 bases at V and 2 bases at J, with 8 bases in the middle. CDR3 sequence (DNA): TGTGCCACCAGTGAGAGCAGGACCTACAATGAGCAGTTCTTC. Protein product: CATSESRTYNEQFF.

The chain recombines TRBV6-4 with TRBJ2-4; D gene unclear. V lost 7 bases and J 0 bases, leaving 13 bases between the germline ends. The CDR3 consists of 15 residues. In germline, CDR1 is MRHNA, CDR2 SNTAGT. The CDR3 is CASTENLLAKNIQYF. For the CDR3, the DNA is TGTGCCAGCACCGAGAATCTACTAGCCAAAAACATTCAGTACTTC.

This clonotype was recorded at least ten times. The chain recombines TRBV30 with TRBJ1-1, with D hard to call. The CDR3 runs 11 residues. Germline V lookup: CDR1 GTSNPN, CDR2 SVGIG (reference sequence). V gave up 6 bases and J gave up 0 bases, with 5 bases separating them. CDR3 loop: CACKLNTEAFF. CDR3 nucleotide sequence: TGTGCCTGCAAACTGAACACTGAAGCTTTCTTT.

Concerning this clonotype itself: One base away lies a much larger clone, so this may be a sequencing read error. The chain recombines TRBV28 with TRBJ2-5, with D possibly TRBD2 on 5 matching bases. This CDR3 has 16 residues. CDR1 and CDR2 (germline): MDHEN, SYDVKM. V was trimmed by 6 bases and J by 0 bases, leaving 17 bases between them. The CDR3 DNA sequence: TGTGCCAGCAGACGAGTGAGTACGGGGTACCAAGAGACCCAGTACTTC. Its translation: CASRRVSTGYQETQYF. Based on the CDR3 plus reference TRBV28 and TRBJ2-5, the full variable domain is DVKVTQSSRYLVKRTGEKVFLECVQDMDHENMFWYRQDPGLGLRLIYFSYDVKMKEKGDIPEGYSVSREKKERFSLILESASTNQTSMYLCASRRVSTGYQETQYFGPGTRLLVL.

This clonotype was found many times. V is TRBV20-1 and J is TRBJ2-1; 16 nucleotides line up with TRBD2. V gave up 6 bases and J gave up 4 bases; unmatched junction bases: 6. The CDR3 length is 16 residues. Germline CDR1 and CDR2: DFQATT and SNEGSKA (reference sequence). In DNA, the CDR3 is TGCAGTGCCATTGGGACTAGCGGGAGGGCATACAATGAGCAGTTCTTC. It specifies CSAIGTSGRAYNEQFF.

This clonotype was seen repeatedly, ten times or more. The CDR3 region has the DNA TGTGCCAGCAGTCTCCAAAAAATCGTGGGATTGGTGAATGAGCAGTTCTTC. Translated, it gives CASSLQKIVGLVNEQFF. This chain links TRBV28 with TRBJ2-1; D is unresolved. Trimming removed 5 bases at V and 7 bases at J, with 24 bases between. Germline CDR1 MDHEN, CDR2 SYDVKM. The CDR3 consists of 17 residues.

This clonotype was found many times. The CDR3 loop is CASSSSGEMGDTQYF. The CDR3, as DNA: TGTGCCAGCAGCTCTAGCGGGGAGATGGGAGATACGCAGTATTTT. The rearrangement links TRBV7-2 to TRBJ2-3, with 9 nucleotides matching TRBD2. V lost 4 bases, J lost 5 bases, and 7 bases stayed unmatched. The CDR3 covers 15 residues. Germline V gene sequence: CDR1 SGHTA, CDR2 FQGNSA.

The V and J genes are TRBV2 and TRBJ2-6, with 8 bases identical to TRBD1. CDR3 length: 17 residues. With V trimmed by 0 bases and J by 2 bases, 3 bases remained unmatched. CDR1 and CDR2 from the germline V gene are SNHLY and FYNNEI. For the CDR3, the DNA is TGTGCCAGCAGTGAAGCGGGGACAGGCACTGGGGCCAACGTCCTGACTTTC. Its translation is CASSEAGTGTGANVLTF.

This clonotype was found many times. This chain joins TRBV7-2 and TRBJ2-1; a possible D gene is TRBD2 (5 bases). The CDR3 is 15 residues long. V was cut by 4 bases and J by 6 bases, with 16 bases left in between. From germline, CDR1 is SGHTA and CDR2 FQGNSA. The CDR3 is CASSSGLVSSNEQFF. The CDR3 bases are TGTGCCAGCAGCTCCGGACTGGTTTCTTCCAATGAGCAGTTCTTC.

There are a few counts of this clonotype. For the CDR3, the DNA is TGTGCCAGCAGTGATTCTACTGAAGCTTTCTTT. Amino acids: CASSDSTEAFF. This chain links TRBV25-1 with TRBJ1-1; no clear D gene. Trimming removed 3 bases from V and 5 bases from J, with 4 bases in between. Per germline, CDR1 MGHDK and CDR2 SYGVNS. This CDR3 is built from 11 residues.

This rearrangement joins TRBV6-1 to TRBJ1-2, with a weak D call TRBD1 (6 bases). V dropped 5 bases and J dropped 7 bases, with 14 bases sitting between them. CDR1 and CDR2 from the germline V gene are MNHNS and SASEGT. This CDR3 has 13 residues. CDR3 nucleotide sequence: TGTGCCAGCAGTTTACAGGGTACGGTTGGCTACACCTTC. Translated, it gives CASSLQGTVGYTF.

This clonotype has a count of ten or more. V gene TRBV11-2 combines with J gene TRBJ2-7; 11 bases are a match to TRBD1. Germline trimming cut 5 bases from V and 3 bases from J; bases unmatched to any gene: 3. Germline V gene sequence: CDR1 SGHAT, CDR2 FQNNGV. The CDR3 has 14 residues. CDR3 sequence reads: CASSVGQGGYEQYF. The CDR3 nucleotides read TGTGCCAGCAGCGTGGGACAGGGGGGCTACGAGCAGTACTTC.

This clonotype came up a few times. One end of the junction varies from germline; a read error may be responsible. The chain couples TRBV6-1 to TRBJ1-1; D may be TRBD1 (6 bases). The CDR3 has 14 residues. Germline values: CDR1 MNHNS, CDR2 SASEGT. The chain's CDR3 is CTIGGVSGNTEAFF. As DNA, the CDR3 is TGCACGATAGGGGGGGTAAGTGGGAACACTGAAGCTTTCTTT.

The chain combines TRBV5-1 with TRBJ2-5; 7 positions agree with TRBD2. CDR3 length: 14 residues. Germline V gives CDR1 SGHRS, CDR2 YFSETQ. V gave up 4 bases and J gave up 2 bases; unmatched junction bases: 5. This CDR3 is CASSPTSVQETQYF. CDR3 sequence (DNA): TGCGCCAGCAGCCCAACTAGCGTACAAGAGACCCAGTACTTC.

This clonotype was seen at least ten times. V is TRBV9 and J is TRBJ2-1; a possible D gene is TRBD2 (6 bases). From germline, CDR1 is SGDLS and CDR2 YYNGEE. Deletions cut 4 bases from V and 7 bases from J, with 15 bases between. The CDR3 has 14 amino acids. CDR3 nucleotide sequence: TGTGCCAGCAGCCCCCGACTAGGGAAGAATGAGCAGTTCTTC. It translates to CASSPRLGKNEQFF. Complete variable domain (other parts from reference TRBV9 and TRBJ2-1): DSGVTQTPKHLITATGQRVTLRCSPRSGDLSVYWYQQSLDQGLQFLIQYYNGEERAKGNILERFSAQQFPDLHSELNLSSLELGDSALYFCASSPRLGKNEQFFGPGTRLTVL.

This clonotype was counted only a few times. The chain links TRBV25-1 to TRBJ2-1; TRBD2 is a possible D gene (6 bases). This CDR3 spans 17 amino acids. The ends were cut back, 1 base at V and 0 bases at J, with 13 bases in the middle. The germline gives CDR1 MGHDK, CDR2 SYGVNS. In DNA form, the CDR3 reads TGTGCCAGCAGTGAATTGGGCGGGGCTAGCTCCTACAATGAGCAGTTCTTC. Amino acids: CASSELGGASSYNEQFF.

The CDR3 reads CASSFRASLYEQYF. The CDR3 DNA is TGTGCCAGCAGCTTCAGGGCCAGCCTTTACGAGCAGTACTTC. The V and J genes are TRBV7-2 and TRBJ2-7; perhaps TRBD1 as D (5 bases). The V end was cut by 3 bases, the J end by 4 bases, with 13 bases between. The V gene's germline CDR1 is SGHTA and CDR2 FQGNSA. This CDR3 region has 14 residues.

This clonotype came up many times. The rearrangement links TRBV2 to TRBJ2-5; 8 bases map to TRBD1. V was clipped by 5 bases and J by 5 bases; unmatched bases: 7. Germline CDR1 reads SNHLY; CDR2 reads FYNNEI. This CDR3 spans 14 amino acids. This chain's CDR3 is CASSPGTGRETQYF. CDR3 DNA sequence: TGTGCCAGCAGTCCCGGGACAGGTCGGGAGACCCAGTACTTC.